This T cell receptor (beta chain) was sequenced in a study of identifying expanded T cells in peripheral blood. Assay: immunoSEQ multiplex PCR; the TCRdb copy retains only in-frame clones and omits some. The sample lists 70,000 or so clones; roughly nine tenths were seen once. J was trimmed by 0 bases and V by 6 bases; bases with no gene match: 5. CDR1 and CDR2 (germline): SGHRS, YFSETQ. The CDR3 contains 14 residues. Material for sequencing was blood. This TCR came from a person aged 18 to 70 in good health. The J gene is TRBJ1-1, the V gene TRBV5-1, with 7 bases that match TRBD1. For the CDR3, the DNA is TGCGCCAGCACCCCAGGGGGGTTGAACACTGAAGCTTTCTTT. This encodes CASTPGGLNTEAFF.